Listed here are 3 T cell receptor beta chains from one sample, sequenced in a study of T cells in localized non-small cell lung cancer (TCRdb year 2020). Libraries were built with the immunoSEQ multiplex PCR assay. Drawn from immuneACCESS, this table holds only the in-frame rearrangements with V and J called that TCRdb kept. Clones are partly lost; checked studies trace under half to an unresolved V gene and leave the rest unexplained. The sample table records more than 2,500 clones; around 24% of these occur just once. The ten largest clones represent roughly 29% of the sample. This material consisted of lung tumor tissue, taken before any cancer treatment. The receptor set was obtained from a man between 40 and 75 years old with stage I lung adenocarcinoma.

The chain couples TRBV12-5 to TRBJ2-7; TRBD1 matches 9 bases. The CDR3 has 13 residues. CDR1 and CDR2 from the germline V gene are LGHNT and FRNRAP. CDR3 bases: TGTGCCAGCGCCGGGACAGGGTCCTACGAGCAGTACGTC. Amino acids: CASAGTGSYEQYV.

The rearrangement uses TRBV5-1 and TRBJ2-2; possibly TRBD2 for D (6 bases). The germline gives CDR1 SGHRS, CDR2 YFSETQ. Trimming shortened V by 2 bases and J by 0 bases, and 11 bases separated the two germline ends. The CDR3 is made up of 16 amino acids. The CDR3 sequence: CASSFRLGANTGELFF. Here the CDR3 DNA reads TGCGCCAGCAGCTTCCGACTAGGAGCGAACACCGGGGAGCTGTTTTTT.

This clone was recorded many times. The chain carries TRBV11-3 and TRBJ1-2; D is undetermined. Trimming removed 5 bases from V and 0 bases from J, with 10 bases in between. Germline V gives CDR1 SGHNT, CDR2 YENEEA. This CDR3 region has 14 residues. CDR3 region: CASSAPPSNYGYTF. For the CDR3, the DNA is TGTGCCAGCAGCGCACCCCCTTCTAACTATGGCTACACCTTC. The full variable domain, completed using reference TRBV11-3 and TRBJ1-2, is EAGVVQSPRYKIIEKKQPVAFWCNPISGHNTLYWYLQNLGQGPELLIRYENEEAVDDSQLPKDRFSAERLKGVDSTLKIQPAELGDSAVYLCASSAPPSNYGYTFGSGTRLTVV.